One sample yielded the 20 T cell receptor beta chains listed below, sequenced in a study of CD8 T cells in Susac syndrome. RNA was extracted with the RNeasy kit, and a quantity of roughly 0.45 to 1 ug was reverse transcribed using random hexamers. TCRdb processed the immunoSEQ multiplex PCR reads anew with MiXCR; each CDR3 protein has one entry. There are over 350,000 distinct CDR3 sequences in the sample; about 85% occur only once, and about 0.1% lies in the top ten. Sequencing was done on a sample of CD8+ T cells from PBMCs. Receptors were obtained from a human donor with multiple sclerosis.

The chain combines TRBV6-1 with TRBJ2-1; 9 nucleotides line up with TRBD1. CDR1 and CDR2 (germline): MNHNS, SASEGT. The CDR3 has 16 amino acids. V lost 6 bases and J lost 3; bases outside the gene matches: 9. In DNA form, the CDR3 reads TGTGCCAGCAGGAAATTAGGGACAGGGAACTACAATGAGCAGTTCTTC. It translates to CASRKLGTGNYNEQFF.

This clonotype is a singleton in its sample. V is TRBV29-1 and J is TRBJ2-4; perhaps D is TRBD1 or TRBD2 (5 bases each). The CDR3 runs to 15 residues. V dropped 7 bases and J dropped 7 bases, with 23 bases sitting between them. CDR1 is SQVTM and CDR2 is ANQGSEA in the germline V gene. CDR3 loop: CSASAGLGTGNIQYF. As DNA, the CDR3 is TGCAGCGCCTCTGCGGGCTTGGGGACGGGCAACATTCAGTACTTC.

The chain recombines TRBV20-1 with TRBJ2-7; TRBD2 aligns across 7 bases. The CDR3 runs 14 residues. The trim removed 2 bases at V and 0 bases at J, leaving 4 bases unmatched. Germline loops: CDR1 DFQATT, CDR2 SNEGSKA (reference sequence). The CDR3 spells CSARRLADSYEQYF. The CDR3 coding sequence is TGCAGTGCTAGACGGCTAGCGGACTCCTACGAGCAGTACTTC.

The gene calls are TRBV7-9 and TRBJ1-2; weak D call: TRBD1 (6 bases). The CDR3 sequence is 14 residues long. Germline V gene sequence: CDR1 SEHNR, CDR2 FQNEAQ (reference sequence). With 6 bases removed from V and 7 bases from J, the gap between germline ends came to 18 bases. Here the CDR3 reads CASRPSGAGSGYTF. The CDR3 region has the DNA TGTGCCAGCAGACCCTCGGGGGCGGGTAGTGGCTACACCTTC.

J is TRBJ2-1 and V is TRBV11-2, with a possible D match to TRBD2 (6 bases). V was cut by 0 bases and J by 14 bases, with 14 bases left in between. Germline values: CDR1 SGHAT, CDR2 FQNNGV. The length of the CDR3 is 13 residues. The CDR3 protein is CASSLDGGARKFF. The CDR3 DNA sequence: TGTGCCAGCAGCTTAGATGGCGGGGCAAGGAAGTTCTTC.

The chain carries TRBV27 and TRBJ2-7, with 9 nucleotides matching TRBD2. Trimming at V came to 3 bases and at J to 4 bases, leaving 4 bases not matched to a gene. Germline V gene lookup returns CDR1 MNHEY and CDR2 SMNVEV (reference sequence). The CDR3 is 14 amino acids. The CDR3 nucleotides read TGTGCCAGCAGTTTTAGTAGCGGGAGTTACGAGCAGTACTTC. Translation gives CASSFSSGSYEQYF.

The rearrangement uses TRBV12-3 or TRBV12-4 and TRBJ1-5; 11 bases line up with TRBD1. CDR3 size: 17 residues. Germline trimming cut 3 bases from V and 4 bases from J; bases unmatched to any gene: 8. CDR3 DNA sequence: TGTGCCAGCAGTTTTGGGACAGGGGGGATCAGGAATCAGCCCCAGCATTTT. Its protein is CASSFGTGGIRNQPQHF.

The chain carries TRBV30 and TRBJ2-1; D may be TRBD2 (6 bases). Trimming took off 2 bases at V and 2 bases at J, with 13 bases between the two ends. The length of the CDR3 is 15 residues. Germline lookup yields CDR1 GTSNPN and CDR2 SVGIG (reference sequence). This chain's CDR3 is CAWSPTGDTYNEQFF. The CDR3 coding sequence is TGTGCCTGGAGTCCCACGGGAGATACCTACAATGAGCAGTTCTTC.

V is TRBV27 and J is TRBJ2-7, with 8 bases lining up with TRBD1. This CDR3 has 14 amino acids. V gave up 4 bases and J gave up 3 bases; unmatched junction bases: 5. Germline CDR1 is MNHEY and CDR2 is SMNVEV (reference sequence). CDR3 in DNA: TGTGCCAGCAGTTCAAGGGACAGGCTCTACGAGCAGTACTTC. It is translated as CASSSRDRLYEQYF.

The V and J genes are TRBV27 and TRBJ2-7; TRBD2 matches at 7 bases. V shed 2 bases and J 0 bases; nucleotides not matched to a gene: 1. From germline, CDR1 is MNHEY and CDR2 SMNVEV (reference sequence). The CDR3 contains 14 residues. CDR3 DNA sequence: TGTGCCAGCAGTTTAACTAGCGCCTCCTACGAGCAGTACTTC. Encoded protein: CASSLTSASYEQYF.

The chain recombines TRBV20-1 with TRBJ2-7, with 7 bases aligning to TRBD1. CDR1 DFQATT and CDR2 SNEGSKA come from the germline V gene (reference sequence). V lost 5 bases and J lost 3; bases outside the gene matches: 10. The CDR3 runs to 14 residues. DNA of the CDR3: TGCAGTGCTGGACCCGGGACAGCTAACTACGAGCAGTACTTC. This translates into CSAGPGTANYEQYF.

The CDR3 DNA is TGTGCCAGCAGCCAAGATGGGACCCCCGGGGAGACAGATACGCAGTATTTT. It yields the protein CASSQDGTPGETDTQYF. J is TRBJ2-3 and V is TRBV14; possibly TRBD1 or TRBD2 for D (5 bases each). Trimming shortened V by 0 bases and J by 3 bases, and 16 bases separated the two germline ends. The CDR3 runs to 17 residues. From germline, CDR1 is SGHDN and CDR2 FVKESK.

This chain uses TRBV2 with TRBJ2-1; 7 bases map to TRBD2. The junction had 7 bases not matched to a gene; V was cut back by 8 bases and J by 6 bases. Germline CDR1 and CDR2: SNHLY and FYNNEI. The CDR3 contains 13 residues. In nucleotides, the CDR3 is TGTGCCAGCGGGGAGACTAGCTTCAATGAGCAGTTCTTC. Translated: CASGETSFNEQFF.

The table lists this clonotype with a few counts. The V call is TRBV6-5, the J call TRBJ2-1; unclear D gene. This CDR3 comprises 13 residues. Trimming took 6 bases from V and 1 from J, leaving 7 bases between them. The germline V gene encodes CDR1 MNHEY and CDR2 SVGAGI. The CDR3 protein is CASSTGSYNEQFF. In DNA form, the CDR3 reads TGTGCCAGCAGCACCGGGTCCTACAATGAGCAGTTCTTC.

The chain links TRBV15 to TRBJ1-3; D is undetermined. Per germline, CDR1 LNHNV and CDR2 YYDKDF (reference sequence). The ends were cut back, 0 bases at V and 3 bases at J, with 12 bases in the middle. The CDR3 sequence is 16 residues long. Here the CDR3 reads CATSREVPWGGNTIYF. CDR3 bases: TGTGCCACCAGCAGAGAAGTGCCGTGGGGTGGAAACACCATATATTTT.

This chain links TRBV4-1 with TRBJ2-6; 11 bases map to TRBD2. V trimming: 0 bases; J trimming: 0 bases; junction bases outside the gene matches: 1. CDR3 length equals 18 residues. Germline loops: CDR1 MGHRA, CDR2 YSYEKL. As DNA, the CDR3 is TGCGCCAGCAGCCAAGAGGGACTAGCGGTCTCTGGGGCCAACGTCCTGACTTTC. Residues: CASSQEGLAVSGANVLTF.

This chain links TRBV12-3 or TRBV12-4 with TRBJ1-1; 12 bases are shared with TRBD1. This CDR3 has 14 residues. The ends lost 5 bases at V and 10 bases at J; junction bases unmatched: 8. In DNA, the CDR3 is TGTGCCAGCAGTCCAGGGACAGGGGGCTTCGGAGCTTTCTTT. The encoded protein is CASSPGTGGFGAFF.

In regard to this clonotype: At one end the junction does not follow the germline gene, possibly because of a read error. The V gene is TRBV7-8, the J gene TRBJ2-5, with TRBD2 as a possible D gene (6 bases). There are 15 residues in the CDR3. Germline CDR1 is SGHVS and CDR2 is FQNEAQ. DNA of the CDR3: TGTGCCAGCAGCTCCCTACGGGGAGGAGGGGAGACCCGGTACTTC. Its protein is CASSSLRGGGETRYF.

J is TRBJ1-1 and V is TRBV7-9; 8 bases are shared with TRBD1. V lost 4 bases to trimming and J lost 5 bases; unmatched junction nucleotides: 9. The germline CDR1 and CDR2 sequences are SEHNR and FQNEAQ (reference sequence). This CDR3 has 15 amino acids. The CDR3 DNA is TGTGCCAGCAGCTCGGACAGGGAAGGGAAGACTGAAGCTTTCTTT. Amino acid sequence: CASSSDREGKTEAFF.

The CDR3 spells CASSQAGVANYGYTF. In DNA form, the CDR3 reads TGCGCCAGCAGCCAAGCAGGGGTAGCGAACTATGGCTACACCTTC. The chain recombines TRBV4-1 with TRBJ1-2, with D perhaps matching TRBD1 (6 bases). Trimming removed 1 base at V and 2 bases at J, with 11 bases between. From germline, CDR1 is MGHRA and CDR2 YSYEKL. The CDR3 consists of 15 residues.